The rows below give T cell receptor beta chains drawn from one sample of a study of human T cells and chemical hapten exposure. TCRdb passed the RACE reads through MiXCR, listing each CDR3 protein once. This table holds some 380,000 distinct CDR3 sequences, around 5% found once. The source was whole blood, collected in connection with sensitization to the hapten diphenylcyclopropenone (DPC). The receptors were sampled from a woman aged 45-59 years with alopecia areata. Some clones in this sample may be carry-over from other donors' samples. Each CDR3 is given with its conserved first and last residue. The order of the fields is clone size, D gene, J gene, V gene, CDR3 protein, CDR3 DNA. The D gene is left open where the match is weak. A clone size is listed for some rows: how often the clone was seen (once, few, many), or a class if it is expanded.

abundance: many; d_gene: .; j_gene: TRBJ1-5; v_gene: TRBV27; CDR3aa: CASRTKYSNQPQHF; CDR3nt: TGTGCCAGCAGGACAAAATATAGCAATCAGCCCCAGCATTTT
abundance: few; d_gene: TRBD1; j_gene: TRBJ1-1; v_gene: TRBV2; CDR3aa: CASSEVGQGSTEAFF; CDR3nt: TGTGCCAGCAGTGAAGTGGGACAGGGAAGCACTGAAGCTTTCTTT
abundance: many; d_gene: .; j_gene: TRBJ2-7; v_gene: TRBV13; CDR3aa: CASSITGTHGLDEQYF; CDR3nt: TGTGCCAGCAGCATAACAGGGACTCATGGACTAGACGAGCAGTACTTC
abundance: .; d_gene: TRBD1; j_gene: TRBJ2-4; v_gene: TRBV7-9; CDR3aa: CASSFRGLGDIQYF; CDR3nt: TGTGCCAGCAGCTTCAGGGGGTTGGGAGACATTCAGTACTTC
abundance: .; d_gene: TRBD1; j_gene: TRBJ2-7; v_gene: TRBV5-4; CDR3aa: CASSLWGTGREQYF; CDR3nt: TGTGCCAGCAGCTTGTGGGGGACAGGGCGCGAGCAGTACTTC
abundance: .; d_gene: .; j_gene: TRBJ2-7; v_gene: TRBV6-5; CDR3aa: CASSYSMLAYEQYF; CDR3nt: TGTGCCAGCAGTTACTCGATGCTAGCCTACGAGCAGTACTTC
abundance: many; d_gene: TRBD1; j_gene: TRBJ1-1; v_gene: TRBV20-1; CDR3aa: CSALGQTTEAFF; CDR3nt: TGCAGTGCTTTGGGACAGACCACTGAAGCTTTCTTT
abundance: many; d_gene: TRBD2; j_gene: TRBJ2-5; v_gene: TRBV5-1; CDR3aa: CASSLAGRGGRAETQYF; CDR3nt: TGCGCCAGCAGCTTGGCTGGACGGGGGGGCAGGGCAGAGACCCAGTACTTC
abundance: many; d_gene: .; j_gene: TRBJ1-3; v_gene: TRBV6-1; CDR3aa: CASSEAGTYGNTIYF; CDR3nt: TGTGCCAGCAGTGAAGCGGGGACATATGGAAACACCATATATTTT
abundance: .; d_gene: .; j_gene: TRBJ2-1; v_gene: TRBV5-6; CDR3aa: CASSLIKGIGSSYNEQFF; CDR3nt: TGTGCCAGCAGCTTGATCAAGGGGATCGGGAGCTCCTACAATGAGCAGTTCTTC
abundance: many; d_gene: .; j_gene: TRBJ2-1; v_gene: TRBV3-1; CDR3aa: CASSPPASRTYEQFF; CDR3nt: TGTGCCAGCAGCCCCCCGGCTAGCAGGACCTATGAGCAGTTCTTC
abundance: many; d_gene: .; j_gene: TRBJ2-7; v_gene: TRBV5-1; CDR3aa: CASSLAARGIVEQYF; CDR3nt: TGCGCCAGCAGCTTGGCCGCTCGGGGTATTGTCGAGCAGTACTTC
abundance: many; d_gene: .; j_gene: TRBJ2-1; v_gene: TRBV3-1; CDR3aa: CASSQAAEQFF; CDR3nt: TGTGCCAGCAGCCAAGCAGCGGAGCAGTTCTTC
abundance: many; d_gene: .; j_gene: TRBJ1-1; v_gene: TRBV5-1; CDR3aa: CASSLLQMNTEAFF; CDR3nt: TGCGCCAGCAGCCTCCTACAGATGAACACTGAAGCTTTCTTT
abundance: many; d_gene: .; j_gene: TRBJ2-5; v_gene: TRBV5-1; CDR3aa: CASSLPAGQEKETQYF; CDR3nt: TGCGCCAGCAGCTTGCCGGCAGGTCAGGAGAAAGAGACCCAGTACTTC
abundance: .; d_gene: TRBD1; j_gene: TRBJ1-1; v_gene: TRBV29-1; CDR3aa: CSSKGGTGKEGNTEAFF; CDR3nt: TGCAGCTCCAAAGGGGGGACAGGGAAGGAGGGGAACACTGAAGCTTTCTTT
abundance: .; d_gene: TRBD1; j_gene: TRBJ2-1; v_gene: TRBV12-5; CDR3aa: CASGLVLGGQGNEQFF; CDR3nt: TGTGCTAGTGGTTTGGTACTTGGGGGACAGGGTAATGAGCAGTTCTTC
abundance: .; d_gene: .; j_gene: TRBJ2-4; v_gene: TRBV12-3/TRBV12-4; CDR3aa: CASSSIGGNIQYF; CDR3nt: TGTGCCAGCAGTTCGATAGGGGGGAACATTCAGTACTTC
abundance: .; d_gene: .; j_gene: TRBJ1-2; v_gene: TRBV5-1; CDR3aa: CASSLDPNYGYTF; CDR3nt: TGCGCCAGCAGCTTGGACCCTAACTATGGCTACACCTTC
abundance: many; d_gene: .; j_gene: TRBJ2-2; v_gene: TRBV29-1; CDR3aa: CSVERVQGGELFF; CDR3nt: TGCAGCGTTGAGAGGGTACAGGGCGGGGAGCTGTTTTTT
abundance: .; d_gene: .; j_gene: TRBJ2-7; v_gene: TRBV4-2; CDR3aa: CASSQDPLPGSTYEQYF; CDR3nt: TGTGCCAGCAGCCAAGATCCCCTTCCGGGTTCTACCTACGAGCAGTACTTC
abundance: .; d_gene: .; j_gene: TRBJ2-7; v_gene: TRBV9; CDR3aa: CASSAPNGPGEQNF; CDR3nt: TGTGCCAGCAGCGCCCCTAACGGGCCGGGCGAGCAGAACTTC
abundance: many; d_gene: TRBD1; j_gene: TRBJ2-5; v_gene: TRBV5-1; CDR3aa: CASSFSTGGLGETQYF; CDR3nt: TGCGCCAGCAGCTTCAGTACAGGGGGATTGGGAGAGACCCAGTACTTC
abundance: few; d_gene: .; j_gene: TRBJ1-2; v_gene: TRBV29-1; CDR3aa: CSVELTGQGYYGYTF; CDR3nt: TGCAGCGTTGAACTTACGGGCCAGGGCTACTATGGCTACACCTTC
abundance: many; d_gene: .; j_gene: TRBJ1-1; v_gene: TRBV18; CDR3aa: CASSATGNTEAFF; CDR3nt: TGTGCCAGCTCTGCGACAGGGAACACTGAAGCTTTCTTT
abundance: many; d_gene: .; j_gene: TRBJ2-3; v_gene: TRBV6-2/TRBV6-3; CDR3aa: CASIDDSTDTQYF; CDR3nt: TGTGCCAGCATCGATGACAGCACAGATACGCAGTATTTT
abundance: many; d_gene: .; j_gene: TRBJ2-1; v_gene: TRBV14; CDR3aa: CASSRLERRAAYNEQFF; CDR3nt: TGTGCCAGCAGCCGTCTTGAAAGGCGCGCCGCCTACAATGAGCAGTTCTTC
abundance: few; d_gene: .; j_gene: TRBJ1-6; v_gene: TRBV28; CDR3aa: CASKRQSPNSPLHF; CDR3nt: TGTGCCAGCAAGCGACAGAGCCCGAATTCACCCCTCCACTTT